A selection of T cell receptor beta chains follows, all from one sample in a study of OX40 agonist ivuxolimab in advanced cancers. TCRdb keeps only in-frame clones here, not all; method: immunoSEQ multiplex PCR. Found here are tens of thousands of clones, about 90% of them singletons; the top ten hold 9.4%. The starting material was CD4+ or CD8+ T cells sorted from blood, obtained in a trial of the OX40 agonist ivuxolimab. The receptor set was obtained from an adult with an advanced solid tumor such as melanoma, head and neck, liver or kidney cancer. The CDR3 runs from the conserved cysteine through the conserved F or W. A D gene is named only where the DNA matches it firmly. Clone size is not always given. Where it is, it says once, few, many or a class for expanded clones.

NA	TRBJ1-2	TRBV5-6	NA	CASSFEAYGYTF	TGTGCCAGCAGCTTCGAAGCGTATGGCTACACCTTC
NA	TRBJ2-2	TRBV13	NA	CASSPPPDTGELFF	TGTGCCAGCAGCCCCCCTCCCGACACCGGGGAGCTGTTTTTT
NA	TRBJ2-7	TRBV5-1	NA	CASSLVWGATDEQYF	TGCGCCAGCAGCTTGGTGTGGGGGGCCACTGACGAGCAGTACTTC
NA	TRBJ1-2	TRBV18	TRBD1	CASQGQGYGYTF	TGTGCCAGCCAGGGACAGGGTTACGGCTACACCTTC
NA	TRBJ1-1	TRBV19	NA	CASSIDSYTEAFF	TGTGCCAGTAGTATCGACAGTTACACTGAAGCTTTCTTT
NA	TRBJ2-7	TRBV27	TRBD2	CASSLGSGAQYEQYF	TGTGCCAGCAGTTTAGGTAGCGGGGCACAATACGAGCAGTACTTC
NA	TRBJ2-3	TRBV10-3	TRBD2	CAIRLAASTDTQYF	TGTGCCATCAGGCTAGCGGCTAGCACAGATACGCAGTATTTT
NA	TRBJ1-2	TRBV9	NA	CASSVATGRANYGYTF	TGTGCCAGCAGCGTAGCTACAGGGAGGGCTAACTATGGCTACACCTTC
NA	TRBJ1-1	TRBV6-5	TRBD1	CASSDRENTEAFF	TGTGCCAGCAGTGACAGGGAAAACACTGAAGCTTTCTTT
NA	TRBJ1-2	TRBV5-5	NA	CASSLGTANYGYTF	TGTGCCAGCAGCTTGGGGACAGCTAACTATGGCTACACCTTC
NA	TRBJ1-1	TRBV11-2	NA	CASSLTEAFF	TGTGCCAGCAGCTTGACAGAAGCTTTCTTT
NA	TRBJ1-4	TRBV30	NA	CAWSVQGSSEKLFF	TGTGCCTGGAGTGTCCAGGGTTCCAGTGAAAAACTGTTTTTT
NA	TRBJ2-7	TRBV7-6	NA	CASSLDPPGDTFYEQYF	TGTGCCAGCAGCTTAGACCCCCCAGGGGATACTTTCTACGAGCAGTACTTC
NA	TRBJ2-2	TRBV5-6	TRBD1	CASSWPQGSTGELFF	TGTGCCAGCAGCTGGCCACAGGGGTCAACCGGGGAGCTGTTTTTT
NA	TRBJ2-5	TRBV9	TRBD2	CASSAHSGMGETQYF	TGTGCCAGCAGCGCACATAGCGGGATGGGAGAGACCCAGTACTTC
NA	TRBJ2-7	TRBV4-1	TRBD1	CASSQGMGQVSYEQYF	TGCGCCAGCAGCCAAGGTATGGGACAGGTCTCCTACGAGCAGTACTTC
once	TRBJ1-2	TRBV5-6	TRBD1	CASSLVDRAGGYTF	TGTGCCAGCAGCTTGGTTGACAGGGCTGGCGGCTACACCTTC
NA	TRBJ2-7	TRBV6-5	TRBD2	CASTLSGSINEQYF	TGTGCCAGCACCCTAAGCGGGAGTATCAACGAGCAGTACTTC
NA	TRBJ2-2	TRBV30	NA	CAWTSGADGELFF	TGTGCCTGGACCTCGGGGGCGGACGGGGAGCTGTTTTTT
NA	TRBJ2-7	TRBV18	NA	CASSLAGAAPTEQYF	TGTGCCAGCTCACTAGCAGGGGCCGCTCCGACTGAGCAGTACTTC
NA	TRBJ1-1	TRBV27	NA	CASSLVVNTEAFF	TGTGCCAGCAGTTTGGTCGTGAACACTGAAGCTTTCTTT
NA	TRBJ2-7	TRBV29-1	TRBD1	CSVERGQGGEQYF	TGCAGCGTTGAACGGGGACAGGGCGGCGAGCAGTACTTC
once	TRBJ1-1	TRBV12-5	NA	CASRDSPTMNTEAFF	TGTGCTAGTCGCGACAGTCCTACCATGAACACTGAAGCTTTCTTT
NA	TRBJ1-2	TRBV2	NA	CASSDRGSTF	TGTGCCAGCAGTGACAGGGGATCCACCTTC
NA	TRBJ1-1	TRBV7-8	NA	CASSLGSTEAFF	TGTGCCAGCAGCTTAGGATCGACTGAAGCTTTCTTT
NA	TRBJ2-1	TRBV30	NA	CAWSGEAPDEQFF	TGTGCCTGGAGTGGGGAGGCGCCGGATGAGCAGTTCTTC
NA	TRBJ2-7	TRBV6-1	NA	CASSSDSYEQYF	TGTGCCAGCAGTTCAGACTCCTACGAGCAGTACTTC
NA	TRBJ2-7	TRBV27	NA	CASANILYEQYF	TGTGCCAGCGCCAATATCCTCTACGAGCAGTACTTC
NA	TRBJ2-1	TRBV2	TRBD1	CASSGGTGGRNEQFF	TGTGCCAGCAGCGGGGGGACAGGGGGTAGGAATGAGCAGTTCTTC
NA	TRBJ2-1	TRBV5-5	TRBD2	CASSPAGGYNEQFF	TGTGCCAGCAGCCCAGCGGGGGGGTACAATGAGCAGTTCTTC
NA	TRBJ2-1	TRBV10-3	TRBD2	CAISVALAGVNEQFF	TGTGCCATCAGTGTGGCACTAGCGGGAGTCAATGAGCAGTTCTTC
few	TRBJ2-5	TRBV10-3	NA	CAISESGGKETQYF	TGTGCCATCAGTGAATCTGGGGGAAAAGAGACCCAGTACTTC
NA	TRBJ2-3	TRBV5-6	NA	CASSLLLDSTDTQYF	TGTGCCAGCAGCTTGTTACTAGATAGCACAGATACGCAGTATTTT
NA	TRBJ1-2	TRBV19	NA	CASSLTPGSNYGYTF	TGTGCCAGTAGCCTGACCCCAGGGTCTAACTATGGCTACACCTTC
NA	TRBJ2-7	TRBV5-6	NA	CASSPTHGEQYF	TGTGCCAGCAGTCCCACCCACGGCGAGCAGTACTTC
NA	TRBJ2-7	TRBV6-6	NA	CASSYLKAGEQYF	TGTGCCAGCAGTTACCTAAAAGCCGGGGAGCAGTACTTC
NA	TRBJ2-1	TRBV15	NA	CATSSISEDDEQFF	TGTGCCACCAGCTCTATCAGTGAGGACGATGAGCAGTTCTTC
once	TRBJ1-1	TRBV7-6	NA	CASSLFVEDPSFAFF	TGTGCCAGCAGCTTATTCGTTGAAGACCCCTCTTTCGCTTTCTTT
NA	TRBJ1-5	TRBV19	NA	CASIGAGSNQPQHF	TGTGCCAGTATAGGGGCAGGGAGCAATCAGCCCCAGCATTTT
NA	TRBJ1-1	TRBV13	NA	CASSPNPAGIGLFTEAFF	TGTGCCAGCAGCCCAAACCCAGCAGGGATAGGCCTTTTCACTGAAGCTTTCTTT
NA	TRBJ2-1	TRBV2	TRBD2	CARGTTRSYNEQFF	TGTGCCAGAGGGACTACGCGCTCCTACAATGAGCAGTTCTTC